These 26 T cell receptor beta chains were all obtained from the same sample, sequenced in a study of T-cell reconstitution after alpha-beta-depleted transplantation in children. The TCRbeta library incorporated unique molecular identifiers. TCRdb reanalysed the PCR reads using MiXCR and keeps one entry per CDR3 protein. The table has 490,000 or so distinct CDR3 sequences, over 9.5% seen once; the top ten hold about 2.1%. Sequences were derived from PBMCs, sampled before TCRalphabeta/CD19-depleted stem cell transplant. The source of these receptors is a child aged 2-15 years with inherited bone marrow failure, due to receive a stem cell transplant.

This clonotype has more than one count but fewer than ten. V gene TRBV12-3 or TRBV12-4 combines with J gene TRBJ2-7; the D call may be TRBD1 or TRBD2 (5 bases each). This CDR3 spans 14 amino acids. V lost 5 bases and J 2 bases, leaving 13 bases between the germline ends. The CDR3 DNA follows: TGTGCCAGCAGTCCCCGGGACGAAGCCTACGAGCAGTACTTC. Its translation: CASSPRDEAYEQYF.

Of note for this clonotype: A much larger clone sits a single nucleotide away, making a read error possible. J is TRBJ2-2 and V is TRBV5-1; no reliable D call. V was clipped by 9 bases and J by 7 bases, with 22 bases between them. The CDR3 loop spans 15 amino acids. CDR1 is SGHRS and CDR2 is YFSETQ in the germline V gene. CDR3 protein: CATQRKGTADGELFF. CDR3 bases: TGCGCCACGCAACGAAAGGGCACGGCTGACGGGGAGCTGTTTTTT. The complete variable domain, with remaining parts taken from reference TRBV5-1 and TRBJ2-2, reads KAGVTQTPRYLIKTRGQQVTLSCSPISGHRSVSWYQQTPGQGLQFLFEYFSETQRNKGNFPGRFSGRQFSNSRSEMNVSTLELGDSALYLCATQRKGTADGELFFGEGSRLTVL.

The sample holds a few counts of this clonotype. This chain joins TRBV7-2 and TRBJ2-1; D unresolved. Germline V lookup: CDR1 SGHTA, CDR2 FQGNSA. The CDR3 spans 16 residues. With 5 bases removed from V and 0 bases from J, the gap between germline ends came to 14 bases. CDR3 protein: CASSPHLLSSYNEQFF. DNA for the CDR3: TGTGCCAGCAGCCCCCACTTACTGAGCTCCTACAATGAGCAGTTCTTC.

This clonotype was counted ten times or more. The chain joins TRBV4-1 to TRBJ2-1; the match to TRBD2 covers 8 bases. Germline V CDR1 and CDR2: MGHRA, YSYEKL. The CDR3 length is 15 residues. The trim removed 1 base at V and 7 bases at J, leaving 6 bases unmatched. CDR3 protein: CASSQGGASGNEQFF. CDR3 sequence (DNA): TGCGCCAGCAGCCAAGGGGGTGCTAGCGGGAATGAGCAGTTCTTC.

This clonotype was picked up many times. The chain uses TRBV3-1 and TRBJ2-7, with a tentative D call TRBD1 (6 bases). The CDR3 totals 16 residues. V lost 0 bases and J lost 8, with 20 bases in between. Germline assignment: CDR1 LGHDT and CDR2 YNNKEL (reference sequence). Written as DNA, the CDR3 is TGTGCCAGCAGCCAAGAAATGGGCCAGGGGAATGTGAAGCAGTACTTC. Translation gives CASSQEMGQGNVKQYF.

This clonotype appeared a few times. The V gene is TRBV3-1, the J gene TRBJ2-7; D is unclear. This CDR3 is built from 12 residues. Between the trimmed V and J ends, which lost 5 bases and 3 bases, there was a span of 8 bases. Germline CDR1 LGHDT, CDR2 YNNKEL (reference sequence). The CDR3 DNA reads TGTGCCAGCAGCGACCTAGGCTACGAGCAGTACTTC. Translation gives CASSDLGYEQYF.

In this sample, this clonotype turned up many times. This rearrangement joins TRBV5-1 to TRBJ2-1; TRBD1 or TRBD2 may be the D gene (5 bases each). The CDR3 is made up of 15 amino acids. V was cut by 5 bases and J by 0 bases, with 12 bases left in between. The germline gives CDR1 SGHRS, CDR2 YFSETQ. In DNA, the CDR3 is TGCGCCAGCAGGGAGAGGGGTGTCTCCTACAATGAGCAGTTCTTC. This codes for CASRERGVSYNEQFF.

This clonotype showed up many times. The chain joins TRBV7-9 to TRBJ2-7; D call uncertain. Germline assignment: CDR1 SEHNR and CDR2 FQNEAQ (reference sequence). Trimming left V 2 bases short and J 0 bases short, with 14 bases between. The CDR3 sequence is 16 residues long. The CDR3 reads CASSLFIAVSSYEQYF. CDR3 nucleotide sequence: TGTGCCAGCAGCTTATTTATTGCGGTGAGCTCCTACGAGCAGTACTTC.

This clonotype was observed at least ten times. The chain uses TRBV15 and TRBJ2-1; the D gene is possibly TRBD2 (6 bases). The V gene lost 0 bases and the J gene lost 9 bases, with 12 bases spanning the gap. The CDR3 runs to 14 residues. Germline CDR1 is LNHNV and CDR2 is YYDKDF (reference sequence). CDR3 sequence: CATSRDASGGEQFF. CDR3 nucleotide sequence: TGTGCCACCAGCAGAGACGCCTCCGGGGGTGAGCAGTTCTTC.

In its sample, this clonotype was seen many times. V usage is TRBV5-1 and J usage is TRBJ2-5, with 7 nucleotides matching TRBD1. The CDR3 loop spans 19 amino acids. The V segment lost 7 bases and the J segment 4 bases; nucleotides outside the gene matches: 25. In germline, CDR1 is SGHRS, CDR2 YFSETQ. The CDR3 here is CASAALYGQVLRSGETQYF. DNA of the CDR3: TGCGCCAGCGCCGCCCTTTACGGACAGGTCCTAAGGTCGGGAGAGACCCAGTACTTC.

This clonotype was seen many times. The V call is TRBV10-3, the J call TRBJ2-3; no clear D gene. CDR1 is ENHRY and CDR2 is SYGVKD in the germline V gene. Deletions cut 10 bases from V and 2 bases from J, with 13 bases between. The CDR3 has 13 amino acids. The CDR3 coding sequence is TGTGCCACCCGTCCAAGCGACACAGATACGCAGTATTTT. Its translation is CATRPSDTDTQYF.

Concerning this clonotype: Just one base apart from a much larger clone, this may be a read error. The gene calls are TRBV4-3 and TRBJ2-3; TRBD2 matches at 7 bases. This CDR3 has 17 residues. Germline V gene data show CDR1 as LGHNA and CDR2 as YSLEER. CDR3 protein: CASSQDPWRERTDTQNF. The CDR3 DNA follows: TGCGCCAGCAGCCAAGATCCCTGGCGGGAGCGAACAGATACGCAGAATTTT.

Concerning this clonotype: This may be a read error, as it is one base from a much larger clone. The rearrangement uses TRBV10-2 and TRBJ2-2; D possibly corresponds to TRBD2 (7 bases). Per the germline V gene, CDR1 is WSHSY and CDR2 is SAAADI. The length of the CDR3 is 16 residues. Trimming left V 0 bases short and J 4 bases short, with 12 bases between. The CDR3 DNA is TGCGCCAGCAGTGAGTCGCGGGGGCGGTGCACCGGGGAGCTGTTTTTT. It codes for CASSESRGRCTGELFF.

V gene TRBV15 combines with J gene TRBJ2-2; D possibly corresponds to TRBD1 (6 bases). Germline V gene lookup returns CDR1 LNHNV and CDR2 YYDKDF (reference sequence). The CDR3 runs 14 residues. V shed 7 bases and J shed 4 bases, with 13 bases lying between them. CDR3 sequence reads: CATTPTGPTGELFF. In nucleotides, the CDR3 is TGTGCCACCACCCCGACAGGCCCCACCGGGGAGCTGTTTTTT.

This clonotype has a count of ten or more. The rearrangement joins TRBV14 to TRBJ2-7, with 12 bases lining up with TRBD2. The CDR3 length is 17 residues. Germline lookup yields CDR1 SGHDN and CDR2 FVKESK. The ends lost 2 bases at V and 1 base at J; junction bases unmatched: 6. The CDR3 sequence: CASSQSIGLAGSYEQYF. The CDR3 DNA follows: TGTGCCAGCAGCCAATCCATCGGACTAGCGGGGTCCTACGAGCAGTACTTC. Variable domain in full (rest from reference TRBV14 and TRBJ2-7): EAGVTQFPSHSVIEKGQTVTLRCDPISGHDNLYWYRRVMGKEIKFLLHFVKESKQDESGMPNNRFLAERTGGTYSTLKVQPAELEDSGVYFCASSQSIGLAGSYEQYFGPGTRLTVT.

This clonotype was seen ten or more times. The V and J genes are TRBV7-9 and TRBJ1-2, with D possibly TRBD1 on 5 matching bases. The CDR3 totals 15 residues. Germline V gives CDR1 SEHNR, CDR2 FQNEAQ (reference sequence). V gave up 5 bases and J gave up 0 bases, with 13 bases separating them. The CDR3 here is CASSITGVANYGYTF. The CDR3 nucleotides read TGTGCCAGCAGCATTACAGGCGTAGCTAACTATGGCTACACCTTC. The full variable domain, completed using reference TRBV7-9 and TRBJ1-2, is DTGVSQNPRHKITKRGQNVTFRCDPISEHNRLYWYRQTLGQGPEFLTYFQNEAQLEKSRLLSDRFSAERPKGSFSTLEIQRTEQGDSAMYLCASSITGVANYGYTFGSGTRLTVV.

This clonotype has ten or more counts. This chain joins TRBV2 and TRBJ1-2; 10 bases are shared with TRBD1. Germline CDR1 SNHLY, CDR2 FYNNEI. CDR3 length equals 15 residues. Trimming took 1 base from V and 4 from J; bases not matched to a gene: 3. The CDR3 loop reads CASSEGTGGLYGYTF. The CDR3 DNA is TGTGCCAGCAGTGAAGGGACAGGGGGACTCTATGGCTACACCTTC.

This clonotype was recorded a few times. This chain links TRBV5-1 with TRBJ2-3; TRBD2 matches 9 bases. Germline loops: CDR1 SGHRS, CDR2 YFSETQ. Germline trimming cut 1 base from V and 2 bases from J; bases unmatched to any gene: 5. The CDR3 is 16 amino acids. This chain's CDR3 is CASSLRGLATTDTQYF. DNA for the CDR3: TGCGCCAGCAGCTTGCGGGGACTAGCTACCACAGATACGCAGTATTTT.

This clonotype showed up many times. The V and J genes are TRBV29-1 and TRBJ2-7, with D maybe TRBD2 (6 bases). This CDR3 is 13 amino acids long. Trimming stripped 7 bases from V and 0 bases from J, with 13 bases between. Germline V lookup: CDR1 SQVTM, CDR2 ANQGSEA. CDR3: CSAGTGDSYEQYF. DNA for the CDR3: TGCAGCGCAGGGACGGGGGACTCCTACGAGCAGTACTTC.

This clonotype was seen ten or more times. The genes are TRBV7-2 and TRBJ2-7, with 8 bases lining up with TRBD2. The trim removed 1 base at V and 3 bases at J, leaving 5 bases unmatched. From germline, CDR1 is SGHTA and CDR2 FQGNSA. The CDR3 runs to 15 residues. CDR3 DNA sequence: TGTGCCAGCAGCTTAGTCCCAGCGGGAGTCTACGAGCAGTACTTC. Translation: CASSLVPAGVYEQYF.

In this sample, this clonotype turned up many times. The chain couples TRBV28 to TRBJ1-2; the D gene is possibly TRBD1 (6 bases). V was cut by 2 bases and J by 8 bases, with 15 bases left in between. From germline, CDR1 is MDHEN and CDR2 SYDVKM. CDR3 length equals 14 residues. The CDR3 region has the DNA TGTGCCAGCAGTTTAGTTTATCAGGGGCAGGGCTACACCTTC. As protein: CASSLVYQGQGYTF.

This clonotype was counted ten times or more. The chain uses TRBV12-3 or TRBV12-4 and TRBJ1-1, with D perhaps TRBD1 (6 bases). This CDR3 has 14 amino acids. Trimming removed 4 bases from V and 0 bases from J, with 9 bases in between. Here the CDR3 reads CASSSGGLNTEAFF. The CDR3 region has the DNA TGTGCCAGCAGTTCGGGGGGCTTGAACACTGAAGCTTTCTTT.

This clonotype has at least ten counts. The J gene is TRBJ1-2, the V gene TRBV10-2; the match to TRBD1 covers 7 bases. CDR1 and CDR2 from the germline V gene are WSHSY and SAAADI. V shed 1 base, J shed 7 bases, and the junction held 9 bases outside the gene matches. The CDR3 length is 15 residues. CDR3 in amino acids: CASSEWTGGPPGYTF. CDR3 bases: TGCGCCAGCAGTGAGTGGACAGGCGGCCCCCCTGGCTACACCTTC.

The chain links TRBV9 to TRBJ2-2, with 8 bases fitting TRBD2. Germline CDR1 and CDR2: SGDLS and YYNGEE. This CDR3 has 16 amino acids. Trimming removed 3 bases from V and 5 bases from J; junction bases left unmatched: 9. The CDR3 nucleotides read TGTGCCAGCAGCGCCCCGGGAGGGCCATGGACCGGGGAGCTGTTTTTT. This sequence encodes CASSAPGGPWTGELFF.

This clonotype was seen many times. J is TRBJ2-3 and V is TRBV5-1; D gene unclear. Trimming removed 4 bases from V and 4 bases from J, with 13 bases in between. CDR3 length: 14 amino acids. Germline-derived CDR1 and CDR2 are SGHRS and YFSETQ. CDR3 nucleotide sequence: TGCGCCAGCAGCCCCTCGGCTTGGGCAGATACGCAGTATTTT. This sequence encodes CASSPSAWADTQYF.

This clonotype was counted many times. The chain is built from TRBV13 and TRBJ1-1; D gene unclear. Deletions cut 4 bases from V and 9 bases from J, with 12 bases between. This CDR3 contains 12 residues. Per germline, CDR1 PRHDT and CDR2 FYEKMQ (reference sequence). The CDR3 is CASSSFGIQAFF. CDR3 coding DNA: TGTGCCAGCAGCTCTTTTGGGATCCAAGCTTTCTTT.